These 5 T cell receptor beta chains originate from one sample sequenced in a study of blood T cells in healthy people across ages. Through a sample-barcoded 5' primer and a J-beta primer mix, a second PCR was run for roughly 7 to 11 cycles. TCRdb re-called the 5' RACE reads through MiXCR, storing one row per CDR3 protein. Of 650,000 to 700,000 distinct CDR3 sequences in the sample, 45% to 60% were seen once. Sequenced sample: blood. The receptors derive from a woman older than 75 in good health.

The chain combines TRBV2 with TRBJ2-1; D is undetermined. This CDR3 has 14 residues. Looked up from germline, CDR1 is SNHLY and CDR2 is FYNNEI. Deletions cut 11 bases from V and 0 bases from J, with 14 bases between. The CDR3 reads CAAESLSSYNEQFF. The CDR3 DNA follows: TGTGCCGCCGAGTCTCTGAGCTCCTACAATGAGCAGTTCTTC. Together with reference TRBV2 and TRBJ2-1, the CDR3 gives the full variable domain: EPEVTQTPSHQVTQMGQEVILRCVPISNHLYFYWYRQILGQKVEFLVSFYNNEISEKSEIFDDQFSVERPDGSNFTLKIRSTKLEDSAMYFCAAESLSSYNEQFFGPGTRLTVL.

The sample holds a few counts of this clonotype. V usage is TRBV3-1 and J usage is TRBJ2-5; the D gene is possibly TRBD1 (6 bases). The CDR3 runs to 13 residues. With 4 bases removed from V and 4 bases from J, the gap between germline ends came to 10 bases. CDR1 LGHDT and CDR2 YNNKEL come from the germline V gene (reference sequence). The CDR3 bases are TGTGCCAGCAGCCGGGGACAATCAGAGACCCAGTACTTC. Translation: CASSRGQSETQYF.

Concerning this clonotype: A much larger clone differs by one base, so this may be a read error. CDR3 DNA: TGCGCCAGAAGCTTGACGGGGGTCGGAGGTGATCAGCCCCAGCATTTT. Translated: CARSLTGVGGDQPQHF. This rearrangement joins TRBV5-1 to TRBJ1-5; a possible D gene is TRBD1 (5 bases). Germline V gene lookup returns CDR1 SGHRS and CDR2 YFSETQ. The CDR3 consists of 16 residues.

This chain uses TRBV30 with TRBJ1-2; D is unclear. This CDR3 is built from 11 residues. V dropped 7 bases and J dropped 2 bases, with 8 bases sitting between them. Germline V lookup: CDR1 GTSNPN, CDR2 SVGIG (reference sequence). The CDR3 DNA sequence: TGTGCCTTCAGGCTCAACTATGGCTACACCTTC. Its protein product is CAFRLNYGYTF.

Only a few counts were recorded for this clonotype. The chain has TRBV20-1 and TRBJ2-3; D might be TRBD1 or TRBD2, each matching 5 bases. The CDR3 runs 12 residues. Germline V CDR1 and CDR2: DFQATT, SNEGSKA (reference sequence). As DNA, the CDR3 is TGCAGCGGGACCCCCAGCACAGATACGCAGTATTTT. It is translated as CSGTPSTDTQYF.